The present TCR beta chain was sequenced within a study of radiotherapy plus CTLA-4 blockade in lung cancer. Overall study results and limits: Blood TCR clones of tumor origin expanded after radiotherapy plus ipilimumab. Alongside interferon-beta, early blood T cell clone dynamics were reportedly the best predictor of response.

The germline CDR1 and CDR2 sequences are SGHRS and YFSETQ. Germline trimming cut 0 bases from V and 6 bases from J; bases unmatched to any gene: 3. CDR3 length: 15 amino acids. On this clone itself: As yet, its antigen is unknown.

Sequencing used immunoSEQ multiplex PCR; TCRdb keeps in-frame clones, though not all of them. The sample holds about 80,000 clones, more than 85% seen once. Lung cancer patients with chemo-refractory metastatic non-small-cell disease were given focal radiation plus CTLA-4 blockade with ipilimumab. The V gene is TRBV5-1, the J gene TRBJ1-5; TRBD1 agrees at 10 bases. The input for sequencing was peripheral blood, taken from a patient treated with radiotherapy plus ipilimumab. The clonotype comes from a human donor with non-small cell lung cancer who had stable disease on radiotherapy plus ipilimumab. The DNA for the CDR3 is TGCGCCAGCAGCTTGGTGACAGGGGGCAGTCAGCCCCAGCATTTT. It codes for CASSLVTGGSQPQHF.